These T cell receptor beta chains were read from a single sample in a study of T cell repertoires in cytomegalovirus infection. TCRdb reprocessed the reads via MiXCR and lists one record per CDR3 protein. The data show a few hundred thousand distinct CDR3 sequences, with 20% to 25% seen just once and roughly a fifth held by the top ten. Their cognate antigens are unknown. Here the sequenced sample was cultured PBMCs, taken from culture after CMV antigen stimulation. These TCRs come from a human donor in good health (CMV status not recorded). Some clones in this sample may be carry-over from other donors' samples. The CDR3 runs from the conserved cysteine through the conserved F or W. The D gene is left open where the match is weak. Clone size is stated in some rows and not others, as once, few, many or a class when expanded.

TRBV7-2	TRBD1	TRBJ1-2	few	TGTGCCAGCAGCTCCTTAACAGGGGGCGGCTACACCTTC	CASSSLTGGGYTF
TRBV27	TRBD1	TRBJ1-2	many	TGTGCCAGCGGAACGACAGGGGGCGGCAACTATGGCTACACCTTC	CASGTTGGGNYGYTF
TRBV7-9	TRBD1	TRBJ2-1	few	TGTGCCAGCCCAACCGGGACAGGACCTTTGAATGAGCAGTTCTTC	CASPTGTGPLNEQFF
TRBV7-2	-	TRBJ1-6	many	TGTGCCAGCAGCCAGGGTTCACCCCTCCACTTT	CASSQGSPLHF
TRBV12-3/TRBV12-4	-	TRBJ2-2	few	TGTGCCAGCTTCGCGGCCGGGGAGCTGTTTTTT	CASFAAGELFF
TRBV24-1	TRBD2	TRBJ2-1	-	TGTGCCACCAGCGCCGGGACTAGCGCTTACAATGAGCAGTTCTTC	CATSAGTSAYNEQFF
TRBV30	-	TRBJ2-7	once	TGTGCCTGGAACGGGATGTGGGGTGACGAGCAGTACTTC	CAWNGMWGDEQYF
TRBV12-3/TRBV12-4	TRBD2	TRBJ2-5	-	TGTGCCAGCAGGGGGACTAGCGGGCTCCGAGGAGGGGAGACCCAGTACTTC	CASRGTSGLRGGETQYF
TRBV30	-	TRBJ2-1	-	TGTGCCTGGAGTGTTGGCCATGAGCAGTTCTTC	CAWSVGHEQFF
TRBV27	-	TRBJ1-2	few	TGTGCCAGCAGTTTGAAGGGGCAGGGTGGCTACACCTTC	CASSLKGQGGYTF
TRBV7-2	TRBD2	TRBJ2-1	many	TGTGCCAGCAGTCTACTAGCGGGAGTTTGGGACAATGAGCAGTTCTTC	CASSLLAGVWDNEQFF
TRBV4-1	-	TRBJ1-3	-	TGCGCCAGCGGCCTTAGGGGTGGAAACACCATATATTTT	CASGLRGGNTIYF
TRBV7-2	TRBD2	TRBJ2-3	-	TGTGCCAGCAGCCCTGGACTAGTCGTCGATACGCAGTATTTT	CASSPGLVVDTQYF
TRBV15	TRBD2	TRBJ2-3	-	TGTGCCACCAGCAGCCCCGGGGCTAGCGGGAGCACAGATACGCAGTATTTT	CATSSPGASGSTDTQYF
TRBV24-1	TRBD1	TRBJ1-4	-	TGTGCCACCAGTGATTCGACAGGGGGCCGTAATGAAAAACTGTTTTTT	CATSDSTGGRNEKLFF
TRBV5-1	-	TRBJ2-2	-	TGCGCCAGCAGCGAAAGGGTGAACACCGGGGAGCTGTTTTTT	CASSERVNTGELFF
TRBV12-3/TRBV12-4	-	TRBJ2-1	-	TGTGCCAGCAGTTTATGGACGTCCTACAATGAGCAGTTCTTC	CASSLWTSYNEQFF
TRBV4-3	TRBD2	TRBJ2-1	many	TGCGCCAGCAGCCAAGATTGGACTAGCTGGAATGAGCAGTTCTTC	CASSQDWTSWNEQFF
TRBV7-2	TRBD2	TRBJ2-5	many	TGTGCCAGCAGCTTTGATGGCGGGAGGGCGGGGACGACCCAGTACTTC	CASSFDGGRAGTTQYF
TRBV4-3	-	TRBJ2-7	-	TGCGCCAGCAGCCAAGTTCGGGGCAAGGGCGAGCAGTACTTC	CASSQVRGKGEQYF
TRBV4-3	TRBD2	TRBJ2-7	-	TGCGCCAGCAGCCAAGATTATAGCGGGGTAGGAAATTACGAGCAGTACTTC	CASSQDYSGVGNYEQYF
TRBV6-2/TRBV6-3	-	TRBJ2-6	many	TGTGCCAGCAGTTTCGATACTGGGGCCAACGTCCTGACTTTC	CASSFDTGANVLTF
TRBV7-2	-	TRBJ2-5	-	TGTGCCAGCAGCGCTGGGGGCCCGACCCAGTACTTC	CASSAGGPTQYF
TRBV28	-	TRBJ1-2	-	TGTGCCAGCACCGTTGACCCCGACTATGGCTACACCTTC	CASTVDPDYGYTF
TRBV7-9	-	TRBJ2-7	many	TGTGCCAGCAGCTTTGATATAAGGGGGGGCGAGCAGTACTTC	CASSFDIRGGEQYF
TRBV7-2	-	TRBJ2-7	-	TGTGCCAGCAGCTTAGATGCAGTCTACTCCTACGAGCAGTACTTC	CASSLDAVYSYEQYF
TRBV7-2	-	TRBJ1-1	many	TGTGCCAGCAGCTTGGAGCACACCCTCAACACTGAAGCTTTCTTT	CASSLEHTLNTEAFF
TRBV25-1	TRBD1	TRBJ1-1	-	TGTGCCAGCAGTGAAAGGGGCCAGGGGGTAAGGGACACTGAAGCTTTCTTT	CASSERGQGVRDTEAFF
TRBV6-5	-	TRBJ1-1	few	TGTGCCAGCAGTTCAACCCCGGACCCTGAAGCTTTCTTT	CASSSTPDPEAFF
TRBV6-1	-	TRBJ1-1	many	TGTGCCAGTCAGGAAATCGGCACTGAAGCTTTCTTT	CASQEIGTEAFF
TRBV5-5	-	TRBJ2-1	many	TGTGCCAGCACCCCCTTTGGGAGCAAATCCTACAATGAGCAGTTCTTC	CASTPFGSKSYNEQFF
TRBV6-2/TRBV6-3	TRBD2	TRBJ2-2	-	TGTGCCAGCAGCCGACTAGCGGGCCCCGGGGAGCTGTTTTTT	CASSRLAGPGELFF
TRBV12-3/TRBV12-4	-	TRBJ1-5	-	TGTGCCAGCAGTTTAGCCCAGGGGCACAATCAGCCCCAGCATTTT	CASSLAQGHNQPQHF
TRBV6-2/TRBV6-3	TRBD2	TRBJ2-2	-	TGTGCCAGCAGTTACGTTCCAAGCGGGAGGTTCACCGGGGAGCTGTTTTTT	CASSYVPSGRFTGELFF
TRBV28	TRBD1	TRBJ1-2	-	TGTGCCAGCGGATCTACTCGGGACAGGGGTGGCTACACCTTC	CASGSTRDRGGYTF
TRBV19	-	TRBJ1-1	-	TGTGCCAGTAGCTCGCAAAACAGGGAGGGAGCTTTCTTT	CASSSQNREGAFF
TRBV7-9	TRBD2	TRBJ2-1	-	TGTGCCAGCAGACTAGCGGTCAATGAGCAGTTCTTC	CASRLAVNEQFF
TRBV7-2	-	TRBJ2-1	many	TGTGCCAGCAGGCCTCCGGGCTCCTCCTACAATGAGCAGTTCTTC	CASRPPGSSYNEQFF
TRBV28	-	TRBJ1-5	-	TGTGCCAGCAGCGGCAATCAGCCCCAGCATTTT	CASSGNQPQHF
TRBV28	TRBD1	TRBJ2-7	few	TGTGCCAGCAGTTCAGGACAGGCTTCCTACGAGCAGTACTTC	CASSSGQASYEQYF